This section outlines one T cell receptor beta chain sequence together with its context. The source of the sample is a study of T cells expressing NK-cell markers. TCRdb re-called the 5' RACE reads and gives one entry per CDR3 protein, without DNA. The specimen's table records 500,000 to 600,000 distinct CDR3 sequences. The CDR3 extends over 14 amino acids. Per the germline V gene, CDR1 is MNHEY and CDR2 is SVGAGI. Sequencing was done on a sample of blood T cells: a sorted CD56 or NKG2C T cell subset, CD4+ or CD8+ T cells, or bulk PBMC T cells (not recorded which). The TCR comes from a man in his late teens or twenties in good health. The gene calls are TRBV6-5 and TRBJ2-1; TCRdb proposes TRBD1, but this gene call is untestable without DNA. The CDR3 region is CASSYRGLYNEQFF.